This T cell receptor (beta chain) was sequenced during a study of cytomegalovirus exposure and HLA in healthy donors. Looking at the study overall: Ancestry clustering placed about 80% of about 400 genotyped donors in the Caucasian-associated cluster.

Researchers ran the PCR with 60 Vbeta and 13 Jbeta primers. The assay was immunoSEQ multiplex PCR, and TCRdb's table has in-frame clones only and misses some. The sample yields about 180,000 clones, approximately 81% seen once. Findings and limits, study-wide: A later analysis reportedly found that, within productive TCRs, an Asian-associated ancestry cluster had fewer N-insertions than the mean observed across the approximately 700 donors. Excluded were some V segments that proved indistinguishable, including TRBV6-2 and TRBV6-3.

As regards this clone: Its matching antigen is unknown.

This CDR3 comprises 17 residues. The specimen was PBMCs. J is TRBJ1-1 and V is TRBV21-1; no DNA check was done on the table's D call, TRBD1. TRBV21-1 is tagged as a pseudogene. This receptor was obtained from a boy aged 2-9 years in good health and CMV-seronegative. The CDR3 region has the DNA TGTGCCAGCAGCAAAGTGGGTGGGCAGGGCGCTAACACTGAAGCTTTCTTT. Residues: CASSKVGGQGANTEAFF.